The 6 T cell receptor beta chains in this list originate from one sample, sequenced in a study of blood T cell repertoires in COVID-19. TCRdb's table, derived via immunoSEQ multiplex PCR, lists solely in-frame clones and lacks some. The repertoire consists of roughly 350,000 clones, with more than 70% occurring once and the leading ten covering around 9.3%. Input material: peripheral blood. These receptors were collected from a woman aged 30 to 39 with COVID-19, enrolled during active disease.

CDR3 loop: CASSPGGSSDTQYF. The CDR3 DNA is TGCGCCAGCAGCCCAGGGGGCTCTTCAGATACGCAGTATTTT. The chain links TRBV5-1 to TRBJ2-3, with 8 bases matching TRBD1. V lost 4 bases to trimming and J lost 4 bases; unmatched junction nucleotides: 5. CDR3 length: 14 amino acids. The germline V gene has CDR1 SGHRS and CDR2 YFSETQ.

The genes are TRBV4-3 and TRBJ1-2, with a possible D match to TRBD1 (5 bases). The CDR3 is made up of 15 amino acids. The germline V and J ends were trimmed by 1 base and 8 bases, with 17 bases remaining between them. Per germline, CDR1 LGHNA and CDR2 YSLEER. The CDR3 loop is CASSQVTMGLGGYTF. Here the CDR3 DNA reads TGCGCCAGCAGCCAAGTAACTATGGGGCTGGGCGGCTACACCTTC.

The chain recombines TRBV4-1 with TRBJ1-5; D gene uncertain. Germline V CDR1 and CDR2: MGHRA, YSYEKL. The CDR3 is 14 amino acids. V dropped 4 bases and J dropped 0 bases, with 7 bases sitting between them. Here the CDR3 reads CASSPADSNQPQHF. As DNA, the CDR3 is TGCGCCAGCAGCCCGGCGGATAGCAATCAGCCCCAGCATTTT.

The V gene is TRBV30, the J gene TRBJ1-5; D call uncertain. Trimming took off 0 bases at V and 0 bases at J, with 12 bases between the two ends. This CDR3 spans 16 amino acids. Germline assignment: CDR1 GTSNPN and CDR2 SVGIG (reference sequence). CDR3: CAWSVQRRDSNQPQHF. DNA for the CDR3: TGTGCCTGGAGTGTACAGCGGAGAGATAGCAATCAGCCCCAGCATTTT.

The chain is built from TRBV27 and TRBJ2-7; D unclear. This CDR3 region has 14 residues. The V end was cut by 3 bases, the J end by 5 bases, with 14 bases between. Germline assignment: CDR1 MNHEY and CDR2 SMNVEV (reference sequence). CDR3 region: CASSFSVVPDEQYF. As DNA, the CDR3 is TGTGCCAGCAGTTTTTCGGTGGTACCGGACGAGCAGTACTTC.

V and J are TRBV6-5 and TRBJ1-5; 9 positions match TRBD1. In germline, CDR1 is MNHEY, CDR2 SVGAGI. V dropped 6 bases and J dropped 3; count of bases not matched to a gene: 6. The CDR3 is 15 amino acids. CDR3 residues: CASRRTGVTNQPQHF. Here the CDR3 DNA reads TGTGCCAGCAGGAGGACAGGGGTTACCAATCAGCCCCAGCATTTT.